This T cell receptor (beta chain) was found in a study of CD8 T cells in ankylosing spondylitis. Study-wide results and limits: Significant enrichment of disease-linked clones was reportedly seen in matched ankylosing spondylitis synovial fluid. A TCR beta motif made of fewer than ten highly homologous variants seemed typical of ankylosing spondylitis blood.

With molecular barcodes, quantitative 5'-RACE was used to make the TCR beta libraries. TCRdb reanalysed the 5' RACE reads using MiXCR and keeps one entry per CDR3 protein. The sample has 150,000 to 200,000 distinct CDR3 sequences, 13% seen once. This clonotype was seen a few times. The antigen remains undetermined. Trimming took off 4 bases at V and 2 bases at J, with 8 bases between the two ends. CDR1 is ENHRY and CDR2 is SYGVKD in the germline V gene. The CDR3 has 13 residues. The TCR was taken from a female donor with ankylosing spondylitis or in good health (not recorded which). Sequencing was carried out using blood, either unsorted or a sorted T cell fraction (not recorded which). The chain combines TRBV10-3 with TRBJ2-5; D call uncertain. The CDR3 DNA reads as TGTGCCATCAGTGCCGGCTGGCAAGAGACCCAGTACTTC. Translating gives CAISAGWQETQYF.